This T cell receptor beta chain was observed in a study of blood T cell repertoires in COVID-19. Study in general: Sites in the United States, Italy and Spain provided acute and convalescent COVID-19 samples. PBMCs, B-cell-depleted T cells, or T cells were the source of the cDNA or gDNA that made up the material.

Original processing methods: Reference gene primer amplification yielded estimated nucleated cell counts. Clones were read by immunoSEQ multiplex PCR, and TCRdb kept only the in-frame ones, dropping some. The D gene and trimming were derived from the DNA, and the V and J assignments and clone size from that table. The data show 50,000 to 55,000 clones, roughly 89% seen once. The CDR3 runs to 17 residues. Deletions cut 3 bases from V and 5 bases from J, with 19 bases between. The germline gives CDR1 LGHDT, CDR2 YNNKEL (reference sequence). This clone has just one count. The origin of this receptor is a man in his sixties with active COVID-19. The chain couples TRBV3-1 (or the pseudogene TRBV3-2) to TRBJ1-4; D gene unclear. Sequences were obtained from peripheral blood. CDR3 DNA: TGTGCCAGCAGCCAGTCAGGTGTAGGATTATCGAATGAAAAACTGTTTTTT. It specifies CASSQSGVGLSNEKLFF.